This is a list of T cell receptor beta chains from one sample in a study of T cell responses to AZD1222 COVID-19 vaccine. Clones were sequenced by immunoSEQ multiplex PCR, and TCRdb holds only the in-frame ones, with some missing. The data show 150,000 to 200,000 clones, 88% seen once. Specimen: peripheral blood, collected 28 days after the second AZD1222 dose. The receptors originated from an adult who received the AZD1222 COVID-19 vaccine. Each CDR3 is given with its conserved first and last residue. A D gene is named only where the DNA matches it firmly. Only part of the rows carry a size: once, few, many, or a class if the clone is expanded.

j_call | v_call | d_call | clone_size | cdr3_nt | cdr3_aa
TRBJ1-2 | TRBV7-2 | NA | NA | TGTGCCAGCAGCATATCCGGGACACACTATGGCTACACCTTC | CASSISGTHYGYTF
TRBJ2-1 | TRBV2 | TRBD2 | NA | TGTGCCAGCAAATCGAGGACTAGCGGGAGAGATGAGCAGTTCTTC | CASKSRTSGRDEQFF
TRBJ2-7 | TRBV28 | NA | NA | TGTGCCAGCAGTTCAAGGGTAATCGAGCAGTACTTC | CASSSRVIEQYF
TRBJ1-2 | TRBV3-1/TRBV3-2 | TRBD1 | NA | TGTGCCAGCAGCCAATCGGACAGGGAGAGTGGCTACACCTTC | CASSQSDRESGYTF
TRBJ2-7 | TRBV6-1 | TRBD1 | NA | TGTGCCAGCAGTGAGATCGGGACAGCATACTACGAGCAGTACTTC | CASSEIGTAYYEQYF
TRBJ2-2 | TRBV7-8 | NA | NA | TGTGCCAGCCTCTTGCCGGCGAACACCGGGGAGCTGTTTTTT | CASLLPANTGELFF
TRBJ2-5 | TRBV10-3 | NA | once | TGTGCCATCAGGGGGGAGGCCGGGGAGACCCAGTACTTC | CAIRGEAGETQYF
TRBJ1-2 | TRBV6-6 | NA | NA | TGTGCCAGCAGTTACCCCATCGACTATGGCTACACCTTC | CASSYPIDYGYTF
TRBJ1-2 | TRBV19 | NA | NA | TGTGCCAGTAGTACCGGACCCACTAACTATGGCTACACCTTC | CASSTGPTNYGYTF
TRBJ2-2 | TRBV5-1 | TRBD2 | NA | TGCGCCAGCAGCCTGAGACTAGCGGGAGGGCGGACCGGGGAGCTGTTTTTT | CASSLRLAGGRTGELFF
TRBJ2-3 | TRBV18 | NA | once | TGTGCCAGCTCGCCTGTTGAGGATACGCAGTATTTT | CASSPVEDTQYF
TRBJ2-7 | TRBV19 | NA | NA | TGTGCCAGTACCTCGACAGGCAGCTCCTACGAGCAGTACTTC | CASTSTGSSYEQYF
TRBJ2-5 | TRBV12-5 | NA | few | TGTGCTAGTGGTTCGGGAAGAGAGACCCAGTACTTC | CASGSGRETQYF
TRBJ2-3 | TRBV5-6 | TRBD2 | NA | TGTGCCAGCACCCTGGGCCCTAGCGGGAGAGATACGCAGTATTTT | CASTLGPSGRDTQYF
TRBJ2-1 | TRBV10-3 | NA | NA | TGTGCCATCAGTGCTCCGTCGGGACCGCACAATGAGCAGTTCTTC | CAISAPSGPHNEQFF
TRBJ1-1 | TRBV20-1 | TRBD1 | NA | TGCAGTGCTAGTCTGGACAGGGGGAGCACTGAAGCTTTCTTT | CSASLDRGSTEAFF
TRBJ1-5 | TRBV9 | NA | NA | TGTGCCAGCAGCGTAGAGGGGACGGGTCAGCCCCAGCATTTT | CASSVEGTGQPQHF